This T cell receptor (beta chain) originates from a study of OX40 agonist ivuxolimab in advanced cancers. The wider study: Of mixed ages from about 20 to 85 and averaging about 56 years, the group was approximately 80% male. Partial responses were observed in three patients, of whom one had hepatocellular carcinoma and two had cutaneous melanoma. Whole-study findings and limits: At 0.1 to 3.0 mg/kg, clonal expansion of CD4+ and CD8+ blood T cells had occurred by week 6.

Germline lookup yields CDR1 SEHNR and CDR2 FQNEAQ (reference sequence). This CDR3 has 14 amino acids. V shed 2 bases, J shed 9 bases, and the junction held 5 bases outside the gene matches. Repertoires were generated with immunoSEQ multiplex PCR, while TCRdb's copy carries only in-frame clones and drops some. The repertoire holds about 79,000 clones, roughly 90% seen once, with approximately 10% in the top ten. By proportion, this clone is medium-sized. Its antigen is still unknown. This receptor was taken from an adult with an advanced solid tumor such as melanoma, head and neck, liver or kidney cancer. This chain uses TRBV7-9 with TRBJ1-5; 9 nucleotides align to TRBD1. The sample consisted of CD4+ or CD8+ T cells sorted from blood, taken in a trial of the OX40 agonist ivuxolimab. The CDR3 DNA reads TGTGCCAGCAGCTTAACAGGGGGCTTGGGGCCCCAGCATTTT. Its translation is CASSLTGGLGPQHF.